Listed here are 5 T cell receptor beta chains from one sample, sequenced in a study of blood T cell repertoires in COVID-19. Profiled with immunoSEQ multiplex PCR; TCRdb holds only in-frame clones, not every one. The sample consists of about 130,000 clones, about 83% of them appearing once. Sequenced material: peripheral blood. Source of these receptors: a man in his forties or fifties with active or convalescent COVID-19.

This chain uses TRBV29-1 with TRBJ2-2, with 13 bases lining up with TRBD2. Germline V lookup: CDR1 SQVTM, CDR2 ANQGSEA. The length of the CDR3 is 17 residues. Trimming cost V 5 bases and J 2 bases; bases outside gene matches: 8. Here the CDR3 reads CSVKETSGGPNTGELFF. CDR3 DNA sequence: TGCAGCGTTAAGGAGACTAGCGGGGGGCCAAACACCGGGGAGCTGTTTTTT.

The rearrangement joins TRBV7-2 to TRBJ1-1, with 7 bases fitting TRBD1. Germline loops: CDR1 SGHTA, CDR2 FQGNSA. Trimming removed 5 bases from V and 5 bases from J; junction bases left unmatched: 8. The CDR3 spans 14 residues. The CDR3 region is CASSVNRGGTEAFF. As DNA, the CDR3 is TGTGCCAGCAGCGTGAACAGGGGCGGTACTGAAGCTTTCTTT.

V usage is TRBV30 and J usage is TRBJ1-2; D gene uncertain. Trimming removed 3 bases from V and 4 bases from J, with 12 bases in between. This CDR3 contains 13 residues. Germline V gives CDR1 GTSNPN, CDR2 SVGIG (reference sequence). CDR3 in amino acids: CAWRLPGAYGYTF. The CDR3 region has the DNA TGTGCCTGGAGGCTTCCTGGAGCCTATGGCTACACCTTC.

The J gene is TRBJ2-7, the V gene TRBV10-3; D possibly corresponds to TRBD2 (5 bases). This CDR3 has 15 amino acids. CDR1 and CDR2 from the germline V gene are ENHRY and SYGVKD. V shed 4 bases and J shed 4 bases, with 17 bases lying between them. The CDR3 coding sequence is TGTGCCATCAGTGCAGTACCGGGATCCCAATACGAGCAGTACTTC. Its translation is CAISAVPGSQYEQYF.

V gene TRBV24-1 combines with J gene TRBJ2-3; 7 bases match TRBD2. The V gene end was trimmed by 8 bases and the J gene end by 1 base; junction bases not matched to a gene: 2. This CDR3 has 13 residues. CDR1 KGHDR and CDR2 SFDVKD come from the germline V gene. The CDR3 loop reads CATKGRGTDTQYF. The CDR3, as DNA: TGTGCCACCAAGGGGAGGGGCACAGATACGCAGTATTTT.